This T cell receptor (beta chain) was obtained from a study of preoperative IRX-2 immunotherapy in early breast cancer. Trimming took 1 base from V and 6 from J, leaving 10 bases between them. The CDR3 runs to 15 residues. CDR1 and CDR2 (germline): MNHGY, SAAAGT. The treatment denotes: preoperative locoregional IRX-2 cytokine immunotherapy. The protocol was immunoSEQ multiplex PCR, while the TCRdb copy is restricted to in-frame clones and leaves out a portion. This table has more than 20,000 clones, about 77% appearing once. The chain uses TRBV6-8 and TRBJ1-6; D not resolved. The TCR originated in a human donor with breast cancer. Sequencing used lymph node tissue, obtained before IRX-2 immunotherapy. CDR3 sequence reads: CASSYLGGVNSPLHF. The CDR3, as DNA: TGTGCCAGCAGTTACTTGGGTGGGGTTAATTCACCCCTCCACTTT.